Listed here are 20 T cell receptor beta chains from one sample, sequenced in a study of T cell changes during pregnancy in multiple sclerosis. Clones were read by immunoSEQ multiplex PCR, and TCRdb kept only the in-frame ones, dropping some. Of under 40,000 clones listed, about 90% are singletons. The sample here was CD8+ T cells from peripheral blood mononuclear cells, taken before pregnancy. The receptors originated from a female donor with multiple sclerosis, enrolled in a pregnancy study.

V usage is TRBV7-9 and J usage is TRBJ2-3; 9 bases fit TRBD2. Trimming took 4 bases from V and 6 from J; bases not matched to a gene: 14. The V gene's germline CDR1 is SEHNR and CDR2 FQNEAQ (reference sequence). This CDR3 is built from 17 residues. DNA for the CDR3: TGTGCCAGCAGCTCAGTTGGGCGGGAGGGCCTCCCTGATACGCAGTATTTT. Translated, it gives CASSSVGREGLPDTQYF.

The chain's CDR3 is CASSTSGTYEQYF. The DNA for the CDR3 is TGTGCCAGCAGTACCTCCGGGACCTACGAGCAGTACTTC. The genes are TRBV28 and TRBJ2-7, with TRBD2 as a possible D gene (5 bases). Germline values: CDR1 MDHEN, CDR2 SYDVKM. V lost 5 bases and J 2 bases, leaving 10 bases between the germline ends. The CDR3 is 13 amino acids. Full variable domain (outside the CDR3, taken from reference TRBV28 and TRBJ2-7): DVKVTQSSRYLVKRTGEKVFLECVQDMDHENMFWYRQDPGLGLRLIYFSYDVKMKEKGDIPEGYSVSREKKERFSLILESASTNQTSMYLCASSTSGTYEQYFGPGTRLTVT.

The genes are TRBV28 and TRBJ1-4; 12 bases are shared with TRBD1. CDR3 size: 19 residues. Trimming took 3 bases from V and 8 from J; bases not matched to a gene: 16. From germline, CDR1 is MDHEN and CDR2 SYDVKM. The CDR3, as DNA: TGTGCCAGCAGTTTCCTGCAAAACCGGGACAGGGGGCGAGAGGAAAAACTGTTTTTT. It translates to CASSFLQNRDRGREEKLFF. The entire variable domain, with the rest obtained from reference TRBV28 and TRBJ1-4, is as follows: DVKVTQSSRYLVKRTGEKVFLECVQDMDHENMFWYRQDPGLGLRLIYFSYDVKMKEKGDIPEGYSVSREKKERFSLILESASTNQTSMYLCASSFLQNRDRGREEKLFFGSGTQLSVL.

CDR3 residues: CASSSRLAGGRDTQYF. CDR3 coding DNA: TGTGCCAGCAGTTCCCGACTAGCGGGGGGCAGAGATACGCAGTATTTT. This rearrangement joins TRBV27 to TRBJ2-3; TRBD2 matches 13 bases. V trimming: 4 bases; J trimming: 5 bases; junction bases outside the gene matches: 6. The CDR3 runs 16 residues. The germline V gene encodes CDR1 MNHEY and CDR2 SMNVEV (reference sequence).

The V gene is TRBV5-1, the J gene TRBJ1-4, with D hard to call. The V gene lost 6 bases and the J gene lost 8 bases, with 11 bases spanning the gap. The CDR3 spans 12 residues. Germline CDR1 reads SGHRS; CDR2 reads YFSETQ. CDR3 DNA sequence: TGCGCCAGCAAAGCCTCGAACGAAAAACTGTTTTTT. Its protein product is CASKASNEKLFF. Drawing the rest from reference TRBV5-1 and TRBJ1-4, the complete variable domain is KAGVTQTPRYLIKTRGQQVTLSCSPISGHRSVSWYQQTPGQGLQFLFEYFSETQRNKGNFPGRFSGRQFSNSRSEMNVSTLELGDSALYLCASKASNEKLFFGSGTQLSVL.

This rearrangement joins TRBV4-1 to TRBJ1-2; D unresolved. The CDR3 has 15 residues. V lost 0 bases, J lost 2 bases, and 10 bases lay in between. CDR1 and CDR2 from the germline V gene are MGHRA and YSYEKL. The CDR3 nucleotides are TGCGCCAGCAGCCAAGATCGCGCCGCCAACTATGGCTACACCTTC. Its translation is CASSQDRAANYGYTF.

The count of this clone is one. V is TRBV7-9 and J is TRBJ1-2, with 7 bases identical to TRBD1. The CDR3 length is 14 residues. J was trimmed by 3 bases and V by 5 bases; bases with no gene match: 6. The germline V gene encodes CDR1 SEHNR and CDR2 FQNEAQ (reference sequence). CDR3 DNA sequence: TGTGCCAGCAGCCAGGACAGGAAGTACTATGGCTACACCTTC. This translates into CASSQDRKYYGYTF.

This chain links TRBV27 with TRBJ2-5, with TRBD2 matching over 14 bases. This CDR3 has 16 residues. Trimming took 4 bases from V and 5 from J; bases not matched to a gene: 6. Germline lookup yields CDR1 MNHEY and CDR2 SMNVEV (reference sequence). In DNA, the CDR3 is TGTGCCAGCAGTTCGCCGGGACTAGCGGGAGCTGAGACCCAGTACTTC. This sequence encodes CASSSPGLAGAETQYF.

With regard to this clone: The junction departs from the called germline gene at one end, perhaps through a read error. The chain employs TRBV10-3 and TRBJ2-7; tentative D call: TRBD2 (6 bases). The CDR3 sequence is 17 residues long. Germline V gives CDR1 ENHRY, CDR2 SYGVKD. CDR3 DNA sequence: TGTGCCAGCAGTTACAGGCCTTTAACAGCGGGTTCCTACGAGCAGTACTTC. Encoded protein: CASSYRPLTAGSYEQYF.

The chain combines TRBV2 with TRBJ2-5, with 9 positions matching TRBD1. The CDR3 contains 18 residues. Germline V lookup: CDR1 SNHLY, CDR2 FYNNEI. V shed 6 bases and J 1 base; nucleotides not matched to a gene: 15. The DNA of the CDR3 is TGTGCCAGCAGGGGGCGGACAGGGGAGGTTATGCCCCAAGAGACCCAGTACTTC. Protein sequence: CASRGRTGEVMPQETQYF. Supplemented by reference TRBV2 and TRBJ2-5, the full variable domain reads EPEVTQTPSHQVTQMGQEVILRCVPISNHLYFYWYRQILGQKVEFLVSFYNNEISEKSEIFDDQFSVERPDGSNFTLKIRSTKLEDSAMYFCASRGRTGEVMPQETQYFGPGTRLLVL.

This chain connects TRBV5-4 to TRBJ2-2, with D tentatively TRBD1 (6 bases). Germline-derived CDR1 and CDR2 are SGHNT and YYREEE (reference sequence). The CDR3 spans 16 residues. V was clipped by 0 bases and J by 3 bases, with 12 bases between them. The CDR3 is CASSLGQEFHTGELFF. The CDR3 DNA follows: TGTGCCAGCAGCTTGGGACAGGAATTTCACACCGGGGAGCTGTTTTTT.

The J gene is TRBJ2-7, the V gene TRBV2; 7 positions agree with TRBD1. This CDR3 is built from 14 residues. With V trimmed by 6 bases and J by 0 bases, 5 bases remained unmatched. The germline V gene encodes CDR1 SNHLY and CDR2 FYNNEI. The CDR3 loop is CASSPDRSSYEQYF. CDR3 in DNA: TGTGCCAGCAGCCCGGACAGGAGCTCCTACGAGCAGTACTTC.

The V and J genes are TRBV28 and TRBJ2-4; D is uncertain. Germline CDR1 is MDHEN and CDR2 is SYDVKM. The CDR3 runs to 14 residues. V lost 6 bases and J lost 2, with 11 bases in between. The CDR3 reads CASRSGISKNIQYF. CDR3 nucleotide sequence: TGTGCCAGCAGGAGTGGTATTTCCAAAAACATTCAGTACTTC.

This clone was counted once. This chain links TRBV27 with TRBJ1-5; maybe TRBD1 (6 bases). The V end was cut by 0 bases, the J end by 7 bases, with 13 bases between. There are 15 residues in the CDR3. CDR1 is MNHEY, CDR2 SMNVEV, per germline (reference sequence). The CDR3 DNA reads TGTGCCAGCAGTTTATCGGCCACAGGGTCACAGCCCCAGCATTTT. Translating it yields CASSLSATGSQPQHF.

The chain joins TRBV28 to TRBJ2-2; 12 bases map to TRBD2. Germline CDR1 MDHEN, CDR2 SYDVKM. J lost 5 bases, V lost 6 bases, and 7 bases had no gene match. The CDR3 totals 16 residues. In nucleotides, the CDR3 is TGTGCCAGCAGCCTTAGACTAGCGGGAGTAACCGGGGAGCTGTTTTTT. Its protein product is CASSLRLAGVTGELFF.

This clone turned up a few times. V and J are TRBV12-5 and TRBJ1-2; possibly TRBD1 for D (6 bases). V shed 6 bases and J shed 4 bases, with 12 bases lying between them. From germline, CDR1 is LGHNT and CDR2 FRNRAP. The CDR3 length is 13 residues. The CDR3 reads CASGGRGGYGYTF. CDR3 nucleotides: TGTGCTAGTGGGGGCAGGGGTGGCTATGGCTACACCTTC.

This chain connects TRBV9 to TRBJ1-1, with 7 bases that match TRBD1. V lost 3 bases and J lost 2; bases outside the gene matches: 7. The CDR3 length is 15 residues. In germline, CDR1 is SGDLS, CDR2 YYNGEE. Here the CDR3 reads CASSGRGDSNTEAFF. CDR3 DNA sequence: TGTGCCAGCAGCGGGAGAGGGGACAGCAACACTGAAGCTTTCTTT. Full variable domain (missing parts from reference TRBV9 and TRBJ1-1): DSGVTQTPKHLITATGQRVTLRCSPRSGDLSVYWYQQSLDQGLQFLIQYYNGEERAKGNILERFSAQQFPDLHSELNLSSLELGDSALYFCASSGRGDSNTEAFFGQGTRLTVV.

The genes are TRBV20-1 and TRBJ1-4; D gene ambiguous. The V gene lost 3 bases and the J gene lost 7 bases, with 6 bases spanning the gap. Germline V lookup: CDR1 DFQATT, CDR2 SNEGSKA (reference sequence). The CDR3 is made up of 11 amino acids. The CDR3 sequence: CSARRVEKLFF. In DNA form, the CDR3 reads TGCAGTGCTAGGCGAGTTGAAAAACTGTTTTTT.

The chain joins TRBV7-9 to TRBJ2-7, with D possibly being TRBD2 (6 bases). Trimming shortened V by 6 bases and J by 6 bases, and 12 bases separated the two germline ends. Germline V lookup: CDR1 SEHNR, CDR2 FQNEAQ (reference sequence). The CDR3 consists of 12 residues. CDR3 region: CASSQGGGEQYF. CDR3 nucleotide sequence: TGTGCCAGCAGTCAGGGAGGCGGCGAGCAGTACTTC.

The genes are TRBV25-1 and TRBJ2-7; 9 nucleotides align to TRBD1. J lost 5 bases, V lost 2 bases, and 13 bases had no gene match. From germline, CDR1 is MGHDK and CDR2 SYGVNS. There are 17 residues in the CDR3. CDR3 nucleotide sequence: TGTGCCAGCAGTGAAGCTACCGGGACAGGGCAGTTTGACGAGCAGTACTTC. Its translation: CASSEATGTGQFDEQYF.